This T cell receptor (beta chain) is drawn from a study of blood T cell repertoires in COVID-19. Study in general: Specimens from acute and convalescent COVID-19 originated in the United States, Italy and Spain.

In the authors' methods: Reference gene primer amplification gave nucleated cell count estimates. Method: immunoSEQ multiplex PCR; TCRdb's copy keeps in-frame clones and lacks some. D and trimming come from the DNA, and the V and J calls and clone size come from that table. The data show 330,000 or so clones, roughly 87% seen once. The CDR3 length is 19 residues. Germline V gene data show CDR1 as LGHDT and CDR2 as YNNKEL (reference sequence). The ends lost 3 bases at V and 3 bases at J; junction bases unmatched: 12. The TCR originated in a man under 40 with COVID-19, enrolled during active disease. Sequencing was done on a sample of peripheral blood. The chain uses TRBV3-1 (or the pseudogene TRBV3-2) and TRBJ2-6; TRBD1 matches 9 bases. CDR3 DNA sequence: TGTGCCAGCAGCCACCTTGGGAGGGACAGGGCCCTTGGGGCCAACGTCCTGACTTTC. Translated: CASSHLGRDRALGANVLTF.